A single sample gave rise to the 32 T cell receptor beta chains below, sequenced in a study of T cells after yellow fever vaccination. Each CDR3 protein gets one entry after TCRdb re-called the 5' RACE reads with MiXCR. The sample has about 160,000 distinct CDR3 sequences, 6% to 7.5% seen once; the top ten hold 2.5%. Material: CD4+ T cells sorted from PBMCs, obtained about 5 days after the first yellow fever vaccination. The receptors originated from a man aged 18 to 29 who received the YFV17D yellow fever vaccine.

This clonotype was seen at least ten times. The chain combines TRBV12-3 or TRBV12-4 with TRBJ2-2; a possible D gene is TRBD1 (6 bases). V lost 5 bases to trimming and J lost 4 bases, with 11 bases between them. The CDR3 totals 14 residues. The CDR3 DNA reads TGTGCCAGCAGTCGGGACACCGGCACCGGGGAGCTGTTTTTT. It is translated as CASSRDTGTGELFF.

The rearrangement links TRBV3-1 to TRBJ2-1; D perhaps matches TRBD1 (5 bases). This CDR3 region has 15 residues. Looked up from germline, CDR1 is LGHDT and CDR2 is YNNKEL (reference sequence). V was cut by 10 bases and J by 8 bases, with 24 bases left in between. The CDR3 reads CATCQAGQGLDEQFF. CDR3 in DNA: TGTGCCACCTGCCAAGCCGGCCAGGGCCTGGATGAGCAGTTCTTC.

This clonotype was found many times. This chain connects TRBV6-5 to TRBJ2-1; D possibly corresponds to TRBD2 (6 bases). Germline V CDR1 and CDR2: MNHEY, SVGAGI. V dropped 6 bases and J dropped 5 bases, with 20 bases sitting between them. This CDR3 spans 16 amino acids. CDR3 in DNA: TGTGCCAGCAGACTCGGGTCGGGACGGGGGAACAATGAGCAGTTCTTC. This sequence encodes CASRLGSGRGNNEQFF.

As concerns this clonotype: A much larger clone lies one base from this, so it may be a read error. The J gene is TRBJ1-4, the V gene TRBV20-1; D gene ambiguous. V dropped 5 bases and J dropped 7 bases, with 11 bases sitting between them. CDR3 length: 12 residues. Looked up from germline, CDR1 is DFQATT and CDR2 is SNEGSKA (reference sequence). CDR3 amino acids: CSAGCSGEKLFF. In DNA, the CDR3 is TGCAGTGCTGGGTGCTCGGGTGAAAAACTGTTTTTT.

This clonotype was detected ten times or more. The rearrangement links TRBV5-1 to TRBJ2-5; D is possibly TRBD2 (6 bases). Germline CDR1 is SGHRS and CDR2 is YFSETQ. Deletions cut 3 bases from V and 1 base from J, with 13 bases between. The CDR3 extends over 15 amino acids. The chain's CDR3 is CASSWGSGVQETQYF. The CDR3 nucleotides are TGCGCCAGCAGCTGGGGTAGCGGAGTCCAAGAGACCCAGTACTTC.

This clonotype was counted at least ten times. V gene TRBV12-3 or TRBV12-4 combines with J gene TRBJ1-2; D is unclear. V was pared by 6 bases and J by 2 bases, with 10 bases between. CDR3 length: 13 residues. CDR3: CASRGRANYGYTF. CDR3 DNA: TGTGCCAGCAGGGGAAGGGCCAACTATGGCTACACCTTC.

This clonotype was recorded many times. The chain links TRBV5-1 to TRBJ1-2; no firm D call. The ends were cut back, 5 bases at V and 3 bases at J, with 11 bases in the middle. From germline, CDR1 is SGHRS and CDR2 YFSETQ. The CDR3 has 13 amino acids. CDR3 residues: CASRPGGDYGYTF. CDR3 nucleotides: TGCGCCAGCAGACCGGGTGGGGACTATGGCTACACCTTC.

This clonotype showed up many times. In DNA form, the CDR3 reads TGCGCCAGCAGCTTATTTCCAGATAGCAATCAGCCCCAGCATTTT. Its protein product is CASSLFPDSNQPQHF. The rearrangement uses TRBV5-1 and TRBJ1-5; D unclear. CDR1 SGHRS and CDR2 YFSETQ come from the germline V gene. Trimming took 2 bases from V and 0 from J, leaving 9 bases between them. The CDR3 covers 15 residues.

The sample holds many counts of this clonotype. The chain joins TRBV7-9 to TRBJ2-1; TRBD1 matches at 7 bases. This CDR3 spans 13 amino acids. Germline V gene sequence: CDR1 SEHNR, CDR2 FQNEAQ (reference sequence). The V and J ends lost 4 bases and 7 bases, in that order; junction bases with no gene match: 4. CDR3: CASSSWDSNEQFF. Written as DNA, the CDR3 is TGTGCCAGCAGCTCCTGGGACAGTAATGAGCAGTTCTTC.

The V gene is TRBV5-4, the J gene TRBJ2-1, with unresolved D. Looked up from germline, CDR1 is SGHNT and CDR2 is YYREEE (reference sequence). Trimming took 0 bases from V and 2 from J, leaving 15 bases between them. The CDR3 runs 17 residues. The CDR3 nucleotides read TGTGCCAGCAGCTTGGGGGCCCCCAACGGCCCCTACAATGAGCAGTTCTTC. This codes for CASSLGAPNGPYNEQFF.

This clonotype occurred a few times. This chain joins TRBV12-3 or TRBV12-4 and TRBJ1-3; D possibly corresponds to TRBD1 (5 bases). The germline V and J ends were trimmed by 6 bases and 6 bases, with 12 bases remaining between them. The CDR3 is 13 amino acids. The CDR3 region is CASRKGVQNTIYF. CDR3 sequence (DNA): TGTGCCAGCAGGAAAGGGGTCCAAAACACCATATATTTT.

This clonotype was counted only a few times. The chain recombines TRBV20-1 with TRBJ2-6; 7 bases fit TRBD1. Germline assignment: CDR1 DFQATT and CDR2 SNEGSKA (reference sequence). The CDR3 extends over 15 amino acids. With V trimmed by 2 bases and J by 4 bases, 5 bases remained unmatched. The DNA of the CDR3 is TGCAGTGCTAGAATAGGGGGCTCGGGGGCCAACGTCCTGACTTTC. Amino acid sequence: CSARIGGSGANVLTF.

Regarding this clonotype: A much larger clone is a single base away; this may be a read error. The rearrangement links TRBV4-2 to TRBJ1-2; D not certain. The ends were cut back, 4 bases at V and 8 bases at J, with 14 bases in the middle. CDR3 length: 13 residues. CDR1 and CDR2 from the germline V gene are LGHNA and YNFKEQ. CDR3 DNA: TGTGCCAGCAGCCTAGGGAGCTATGAAGGCTACACCTTC. Protein: CASSLGSYEGYTF.

This clonotype was seen only a few times. The rearrangement joins TRBV7-2 to TRBJ2-5; TRBD1 aligns across 9 bases. The CDR3 runs to 14 residues. The V gene's germline CDR1 is SGHTA and CDR2 FQGNSA. J was trimmed by 4 bases and V by 7 bases; bases with no gene match: 7. Here the CDR3 reads CASTQGQGIETQYF. The CDR3, as DNA: TGTGCCAGCACCCAGGGACAGGGAATAGAGACCCAGTACTTC.

This clonotype was observed a handful of times. The chain carries TRBV20-1 and TRBJ2-3; D is unresolved. This CDR3 region has 14 residues. Germline CDR1 is DFQATT and CDR2 is SNEGSKA (reference sequence). The ends were cut back, 1 base at V and 0 bases at J, with 8 bases in the middle. CDR3 bases: TGCAGTGCTAGAGCCCCGACTAGCACAGATACGCAGTATTTT. It encodes CSARAPTSTDTQYF.

In its sample, this clonotype was seen many times. The chain has TRBV29-1 and TRBJ1-2, with TRBD1 matching over 8 bases. Looked up from germline, CDR1 is SQVTM and CDR2 is ANQGSEA. This CDR3 contains 15 residues. V was pared by 0 bases and J by 4 bases, with 7 bases of the junction left unmatched. The CDR3 loop is CSVEDLTGESYGYTF. DNA for the CDR3: TGCAGCGTTGAAGATCTGACAGGGGAGAGCTATGGCTACACCTTC. Full variable domain (rest looked up from reference TRBV29-1 and TRBJ1-2): SAVISQKPSRDICQRGTSLTIQCQVDSQVTMMFWYRQQPGQSLTLIATANQGSEATYESGFVIDKFPISRPNLTFSTLTVSNMSPEDSSIYLCSVEDLTGESYGYTFGSGTRLTVV.

This clonotype appeared many times. The rearrangement uses TRBV5-1 and TRBJ1-1; the match to TRBD1 covers 7 bases. J was trimmed by 1 base and V by 0 bases; bases with no gene match: 6. Germline values: CDR1 SGHRS, CDR2 YFSETQ. The CDR3 has 16 amino acids. The CDR3 loop reads CASSLARTGANTEAFF. CDR3 nucleotide sequence: TGCGCCAGCAGCTTGGCTAGAACAGGGGCGAACACTGAAGCTTTCTTT.

This clonotype was observed a handful of times. The genes are TRBV14 and TRBJ2-2, with D perhaps TRBD1 or TRBD2 (5 bases each). The CDR3 spans 14 residues. Germline CDR1 SGHDN, CDR2 FVKESK. Trimming pared 7 bases from V and 2 bases from J, leaving 11 bases between. CDR3 in DNA: TGTGCCAGCAAGGTGGGGACCAACACCGGGGAGCTGTTTTTT. Translation: CASKVGTNTGELFF.

Only a few counts were recorded for this clonotype. This chain links TRBV28 with TRBJ1-2; no firm D call. V was pared by 5 bases and J by 7 bases, with 11 bases between. The CDR3 length is 12 residues. Germline assignment: CDR1 MDHEN and CDR2 SYDVKM. The CDR3 DNA is TGTGCCAGCAGTCCCCTCGGTCTTGGCTACACCTTC. It codes for CASSPLGLGYTF.

The rearrangement links TRBV11-2 to TRBJ1-6; D ambiguous. There are 15 residues in the CDR3. Germline V gene sequence: CDR1 SGHAT, CDR2 FQNNGV. With 6 bases removed from V and 14 bases from J, the gap between germline ends came to 23 bases. The CDR3 DNA reads TGTGCCAGCAGTAGGCCGGGATCCCTCGTATCGGCCCTCCACTTT. Its translation: CASSRPGSLVSALHF.

The V call is TRBV4-1, the J call TRBJ1-1; tentatively, D is TRBD1 (6 bases). With 4 bases removed from V and 9 bases from J, the gap between germline ends came to 18 bases. Germline CDR1 is MGHRA and CDR2 is YSYEKL. This CDR3 is built from 14 residues. The CDR3 DNA is TGCGCCAGCAGCCCTGGACAGTCGTCGTTTCAAGCTTTCTTT. Its protein is CASSPGQSSFQAFF.

In its sample, this clonotype was seen many times. The chain has TRBV6-1 and TRBJ2-2; 9 bases agree with TRBD1. After removal of 5 bases from V and 7 bases from J, the junction contained 5 bases not matched to a gene. Looked up from germline, CDR1 is MNHNS and CDR2 is SASEGT. There are 14 residues in the CDR3. CDR3 in amino acids: CASSTQGASGELFF. In DNA, the CDR3 is TGTGCCAGCAGTACACAGGGGGCGAGCGGGGAGCTGTTTTTT.

This clonotype was recorded a few times. The chain is built from TRBV5-1 and TRBJ2-1; no firm D call. The germline V gene encodes CDR1 SGHRS and CDR2 YFSETQ. The CDR3 length is 12 residues. Trimming cost V 0 bases and J 6 bases, with 4 bases left between them. The CDR3 DNA sequence: TGCGCCAGCAGCTTGGCCCGCAATGAGCAGTTCTTC. Translating gives CASSLARNEQFF.

At least ten counts were recorded for this clonotype. The chain employs TRBV4-1 and TRBJ2-3; 9 nucleotides match TRBD2. The length of the CDR3 is 15 residues. V lost 5 bases to trimming and J lost 2 bases; unmatched junction nucleotides: 5. The germline CDR1 and CDR2 sequences are MGHRA and YSYEKL. CDR3: CASSDRGGATDTQYF. The CDR3 DNA reads as TGCGCCAGCAGCGATCGCGGGGGGGCCACAGATACGCAGTATTTT.

This clonotype was seen more than once but under ten times. The rearrangement uses TRBV3-1 and TRBJ2-5, with D perhaps matching TRBD1 (5 bases). V lost 3 bases to trimming and J lost 4 bases, with 21 bases between them. The CDR3 is 17 amino acids. Per the germline V gene, CDR1 is LGHDT and CDR2 is YNNKEL (reference sequence). The CDR3 protein is CASSHTLYSGNRETQYF. In DNA, the CDR3 is TGTGCCAGCAGCCACACCCTATATTCAGGGAATCGAGAGACCCAGTACTTC.

Ten or more counts support this clonotype. The rearrangement links TRBV29-1 to TRBJ2-7; 12 bases are a match to TRBD1. J gave up 6 bases and V 6 bases, and 12 bases lay outside the gene matches. The length of the CDR3 is 15 residues. Germline V lookup: CDR1 SQVTM, CDR2 ANQGSEA. CDR3: CSVRRSGTGGVEQYF. Written as DNA, the CDR3 is TGCAGCGTGAGACGGTCGGGGACAGGGGGCGTCGAGCAGTACTTC.

J is TRBJ1-1 and V is TRBV28; 11 bases align to TRBD1. This CDR3 is 15 amino acids long. Germline CDR1 and CDR2: MDHEN and SYDVKM. J was trimmed by 6 bases and V by 5 bases; bases with no gene match: 8. CDR3 nucleotides: TGTGCCAGCAGTCCCCCGGGACAGGGGGGCCCTGAAGCTTTCTTT. Amino acids: CASSPPGQGGPEAFF. Full variable domain (rest looked up from reference TRBV28 and TRBJ1-1): DVKVTQSSRYLVKRTGEKVFLECVQDMDHENMFWYRQDPGLGLRLIYFSYDVKMKEKGDIPEGYSVSREKKERFSLILESASTNQTSMYLCASSPPGQGGPEAFFGQGTRLTVV.

This clonotype showed up many times. This chain uses TRBV6-6 with TRBJ2-2; no clear D. Germline values: CDR1 MNHNY, CDR2 SVGAGI (reference sequence). V was shortened by 6 bases and J by 8 bases, with 7 bases between the two germline ends. This CDR3 comprises 11 residues. The DNA of the CDR3 is TGTGCCAGCAGCCCCCCGGGGGAGCTGTTTTTT. Protein product: CASSPPGELFF.

This clonotype was detected ten times or more. V and J are TRBV5-1 and TRBJ2-3; the D gene could be TRBD1 or TRBD2 (5 bases each). V dropped 2 bases and J dropped 1 base, with 11 bases sitting between them. Germline V lookup: CDR1 SGHRS, CDR2 YFSETQ. CDR3 length: 15 amino acids. The DNA of the CDR3 is TGCGCCAGCAGCTTTGCCGGGGCGGGCACAGATACGCAGTATTTT. Its translation: CASSFAGAGTDTQYF.

In this sample, this clonotype turned up a few times. The rearrangement links TRBV2 to TRBJ2-1; TRBD2 aligns across 12 bases. The CDR3 sequence is 18 residues long. The V and J ends lost 6 bases and 10 bases, in that order; junction bases with no gene match: 19. Germline V CDR1 and CDR2: SNHLY, FYNNEI. The CDR3 region is CASSVTSGGSPLTGEQFF. CDR3 nucleotides: TGTGCCAGCAGCGTAACTAGCGGGGGGTCGCCCCTTACAGGAGAGCAGTTCTTC.

The sample holds a few counts of this clonotype. This sequence joins TRBV7-3 and TRBJ1-2, with 8 bases that match TRBD1. The germline CDR1 and CDR2 sequences are SGHTA and FQGTGA. The ends lost 5 bases at V and 8 bases at J; junction bases unmatched: 10. This CDR3 contains 14 residues. For the CDR3, the DNA is TGTGCCAGCAGCCCCGGGGGGGCAGGGGGCGGCTACACCTTC. Translated, it gives CASSPGGAGGGYTF.

This clonotype occurred many times. V is TRBV5-1 and J is TRBJ1-1; D possibly corresponds to TRBD1 (5 bases). This CDR3 is built from 14 residues. Trimming removed 4 bases at V and 0 bases at J, with 10 bases between. Germline CDR1 reads SGHRS; CDR2 reads YFSETQ. The CDR3 DNA reads TGCGCCAGCAGCAAGCAGGGAATGAACACTGAAGCTTTCTTT. Amino acid sequence: CASSKQGMNTEAFF.